What follows are 26 T cell receptor beta chains derived from one specimen sequenced in a study of CD8+ T cells in alopecia areata. Treatment indicated: oral pan-JAK inhibitor, 5-10 mg twice daily. RNA was extracted and reverse transcribed into cDNA as the sequencing template. Using immunoSEQ multiplex PCR, the repertoire was profiled, and TCRdb retains in-frame clones only, with some absent. The sample records about 190,000 clones, more than 50% being singletons. The sequencing here drew on CD4+ T cells sorted from blood, taken at week 24, from a patient treated with tofacitinib. The origin of the receptors is a human donor with alopecia areata.

The chain combines TRBV30 with TRBJ2-1, with D perhaps matching TRBD1 or TRBD2 (7 bases each). CDR3 length: 16 residues. Germline-derived CDR1 and CDR2 are GTSNPN and SVGIG (reference sequence). Trimming removed 3 bases at V and 0 bases at J, with 15 bases between. The CDR3 here is CAWSQQGRGSYNEQFF. The CDR3, as DNA: TGTGCCTGGAGCCAACAGGGGAGGGGCTCCTACAATGAGCAGTTCTTC.

This chain links TRBV4-3 with TRBJ2-3, with 7 nucleotides matching TRBD1. This CDR3 has 17 amino acids. V shed 2 bases and J 5 bases; nucleotides not matched to a gene: 13. Germline CDR1 reads LGHNA; CDR2 reads YSLEER. In DNA, the CDR3 is TGCGCCAGCAGCCAAAGGCCGTGGGGGACAGCTGGAGATACGCAGTATTTT. Its translation is CASSQRPWGTAGDTQYF.

This clone was observed a few times. This sequence joins TRBV2 and TRBJ1-6, with D unresolved. In germline, CDR1 is SNHLY, CDR2 FYNNEI. Trimming shortened V by 6 bases and J by 8 bases, and 8 bases separated the two germline ends. This CDR3 region has 12 residues. CDR3 bases: TGTGCCAGCAGCGGAACAGATTCACCCCTCCACTTT. Translation: CASSGTDSPLHF.

J is TRBJ1-1 and V is TRBV25-1; no clear D. V gave up 6 bases and J gave up 8 bases, with 10 bases separating them. This CDR3 spans 11 amino acids. Germline V CDR1 and CDR2: MGHDK, SYGVNS. The CDR3, as DNA: TGTGCCAGCAGGTCCCCCGCGGAAGCTTTCTTT. This encodes CASRSPAEAFF.

CDR3 sequence (DNA): TGCGCCAGCAGCCAAGATCGTACCCCAGGGAACGAAAAACTGTTTTTT. As protein: CASSQDRTPGNEKLFF. V gene TRBV4-3 combines with J gene TRBJ1-4; maybe TRBD1 (5 bases). Germline V CDR1 and CDR2: LGHNA, YSLEER. CDR3 length: 16 amino acids. Between the trimmed V and J ends, which lost 0 bases and 8 bases, there was a span of 16 bases.

V gene TRBV28 combines with J gene TRBJ1-2; 7 nucleotides line up with TRBD1. J lost 7 bases, V lost 5 bases, and 7 bases had no gene match. This CDR3 has 13 residues. Germline V lookup: CDR1 MDHEN, CDR2 SYDVKM. The DNA of the CDR3 is TGTGCCAGCAGTGACCAGGGGGAAGGTGGCTACACCTTC. It yields the protein CASSDQGEGGYTF.

This rearrangement joins TRBV29-1 to TRBJ1-1; D gene uncertain. The length of the CDR3 is 14 residues. CDR1 and CDR2 from the germline V gene are SQVTM and ANQGSEA. V was cut by 6 bases and J by 7 bases, with 21 bases left in between. CDR3 loop: CSVRSHLSGSEAFF. CDR3 in DNA: TGCAGCGTCCGGAGTCATTTGTCGGGGAGTGAAGCTTTCTTT.

The chain is built from TRBV14 and TRBJ1-2; D not certain. This CDR3 region has 14 residues. Trimming removed 2 bases at V and 0 bases at J, with 7 bases between. CDR1 is SGHDN and CDR2 is FVKESK in the germline V gene. The CDR3 region has the DNA TGTGCCAGCAGCCAACATGTCTCTAACTATGGCTACACCTTC. Translation gives CASSQHVSNYGYTF.

The chain links TRBV13 to TRBJ1-2; 10 positions agree with TRBD1. The V and J ends lost 4 bases and 7 bases, in that order; junction bases with no gene match: 6. CDR3 length: 14 residues. The V gene's germline CDR1 is PRHDT and CDR2 FYEKMQ (reference sequence). The CDR3 region is CASSSGTGDSGYTF. The DNA for the CDR3 is TGTGCCAGCAGCTCTGGGACAGGGGATAGTGGCTACACCTTC.

The genes are TRBV7-2 and TRBJ1-6; a weak D match, TRBD1 (5 bases). CDR3 length equals 15 residues. Per germline, CDR1 SGHTA and CDR2 FQGNSA. The germline V and J ends were trimmed by 1 base and 9 bases, with 13 bases remaining between them. The CDR3 sequence is CASSLGTGVGSPLHF. CDR3 DNA sequence: TGTGCCAGCAGCTTAGGCACGGGGGTTGGTTCACCCCTCCACTTT.

The V call is TRBV5-1, the J call TRBJ1-6; no clear D gene. The CDR3 runs 15 residues. Trimming cost V 1 base and J 7 bases, with 12 bases left between them. In germline, CDR1 is SGHRS, CDR2 YFSETQ. The CDR3 here is CASSLSQPGNSPLHF. CDR3 DNA sequence: TGCGCCAGCAGCTTGTCCCAGCCTGGCAATTCACCCCTCCACTTT.

A single count supports this clone. The gene calls are TRBV29-1 and TRBJ2-1; TRBD2 matches 8 bases. There are 14 residues in the CDR3. The germline CDR1 and CDR2 sequences are SQVTM and ANQGSEA. V lost 7 bases, J lost 5 bases, and 10 bases stayed unmatched. The CDR3 DNA reads TGCAGCGCTCTAACAGCGGGGGCCCACAATGAGCAGTTCTTC. Translation: CSALTAGAHNEQFF.

This chain links TRBV6-1 with TRBJ1-5; 7 nucleotides match TRBD1. The V segment lost 3 bases and the J segment 2 bases; nucleotides outside the gene matches: 7. The germline gives CDR1 MNHNS, CDR2 SASEGT. This CDR3 is 16 amino acids long. CDR3 sequence reads: CASSDLTGRGNQPQHF. DNA of the CDR3: TGTGCCAGCAGTGACCTGACAGGGAGGGGCAATCAGCCCCAGCATTTT.

CDR3 protein: CASSEATSGETQYF. CDR3 DNA sequence: TGTGCCAGCAGTGAAGCTACTAGCGGCGAGACCCAGTACTTC. The genes are TRBV2 and TRBJ2-5; 8 bases are a match to TRBD2. From germline, CDR1 is SNHLY and CDR2 FYNNEI. The CDR3 is 14 residues long. The J segment lost 5 bases and the V segment lost 0 bases, leaving 2 bases of the junction unmatched.

The V gene is TRBV5-1, the J gene TRBJ2-1, with D possibly matching TRBD2 (6 bases). The CDR3 loop spans 14 amino acids. The V end was cut by 5 bases, the J end by 2 bases, with 11 bases between. Germline values: CDR1 SGHRS, CDR2 YFSETQ. CDR3 sequence reads: CASSISGTYNEQFF. In nucleotides, the CDR3 is TGCGCCAGCAGTATTAGCGGAACCTACAATGAGCAGTTCTTC.

The V call is TRBV29-1, the J call TRBJ2-7; D call uncertain. The CDR3 spans 12 residues. The germline V and J ends were trimmed by 2 bases and 6 bases, with 11 bases remaining between them. Germline CDR1 and CDR2: SQVTM and ANQGSEA. The CDR3 sequence: CSVEFGGPEQYF. CDR3 nucleotide sequence: TGCAGCGTTGAATTCGGTGGCCCCGAGCAGTACTTC.

V and J are TRBV29-1 and TRBJ2-2; D may match TRBD1 or TRBD2 (6 bases each). CDR3 length equals 14 residues. Trimming cost V 7 bases and J 5 bases, with 17 bases left between them. Germline V lookup: CDR1 SQVTM, CDR2 ANQGSEA. The CDR3 is CSARSQGRTGELFF. The CDR3 nucleotides read TGCAGCGCCCGTTCGCAGGGGAGGACCGGGGAGCTGTTTTTT.

The V call is TRBV10-3, the J call TRBJ2-3; D unresolved. Germline V gene data show CDR1 as ENHRY and CDR2 as SYGVKD. Trimming removed 11 bases at V and 4 bases at J, with 16 bases between. This CDR3 is 13 amino acids long. The CDR3 loop is CALGKGGPDTQYF. The CDR3 DNA sequence: TGTGCCCTAGGGAAGGGCGGCCCAGATACGCAGTATTTT.

The V gene is TRBV2, the J gene TRBJ1-5, with TRBD1 matching over 7 bases. Germline CDR1 is SNHLY and CDR2 is FYNNEI. This CDR3 region has 15 residues. The V segment lost 3 bases and the J segment 2 bases; nucleotides outside the gene matches: 4. CDR3 coding DNA: TGTGCCAGCAGTGACCAGGGGGGCGGCAATCAGCCCCAGCATTTT. Protein product: CASSDQGGGNQPQHF. The full variable domain, its missing parts supplied by reference TRBV2 and TRBJ1-5, is EPEVTQTPSHQVTQMGQEVILRCVPISNHLYFYWYRQILGQKVEFLVSFYNNEISEKSEIFDDQFSVERPDGSNFTLKIRSTKLEDSAMYFCASSDQGGGNQPQHFGDGTRLSIL.

The gene calls are TRBV5-6 and TRBJ1-6; TRBD1 is a possible D gene (5 bases). V gave up 4 bases and J gave up 7 bases, with 12 bases separating them. Germline CDR1 and CDR2: SGHDT and YYEEEE. The CDR3 extends over 14 amino acids. DNA of the CDR3: TGTGCCAGCAGCATAGGGGTCGGGAATTCACCCCTCCACTTT. This gives the protein CASSIGVGNSPLHF.

V gene TRBV5-6 combines with J gene TRBJ1-4, with 7 bases matching TRBD1. With 7 bases clipped from V and 5 bases from J, the junction kept 5 bases outside the gene matches. CDR1 and CDR2 from the germline V gene are SGHDT and YYEEEE. CDR3 length: 13 residues. The CDR3 sequence is CASRYRGNEKLFF. The DNA of the CDR3 is TGTGCCAGCCGTTACAGGGGAAATGAAAAACTGTTTTTT.

This clone has just a few counts. This chain joins TRBV6-6 and TRBJ1-1; the D gene is possibly TRBD1 (6 bases). Looked up from germline, CDR1 is MNHNY and CDR2 is SVGAGI (reference sequence). Trimming removed 4 bases at V and 1 base at J, with 16 bases between. This CDR3 is 16 amino acids long. CDR3 in amino acids: CASSSLKQGSNTEAFF. As DNA, the CDR3 is TGTGCCAGCAGTTCATTGAAACAGGGTTCGAACACTGAAGCTTTCTTT.

There are many counts of this clone. The J gene is TRBJ1-3, the V gene TRBV19; 11 bases match TRBD1. The CDR3 is made up of 16 amino acids. The J segment lost 2 bases and the V segment lost 6 bases, leaving 6 bases of the junction unmatched. Germline loops: CDR1 LNHDA, CDR2 SQIVND (reference sequence). DNA of the CDR3: TGTGCCAGTAGCGGAACGGGACAGGGGGCTGGAAACACCATATATTTT. Translating gives CASSGTGQGAGNTIYF.

The chain has TRBV30 and TRBJ1-1; D gene uncertain. The length of the CDR3 is 11 residues. CDR1 GTSNPN and CDR2 SVGIG come from the germline V gene (reference sequence). V dropped 4 bases and J dropped 5 bases, with 8 bases sitting between them. For the CDR3, the DNA is TGTGCCTGGAAAGGGCCGACTGAAGCTTTCTTT. This encodes CAWKGPTEAFF.

This rearrangement joins TRBV9 to TRBJ2-4; maybe TRBD1 (5 bases). V was pared by 4 bases and J by 0 bases, with 11 bases between. The CDR3 covers 15 residues. CDR1 SGDLS and CDR2 YYNGEE come from the germline V gene. The CDR3 protein is CASSPQGLAKNIQYF. In DNA form, the CDR3 reads TGTGCCAGCAGCCCTCAGGGTCTAGCCAAAAACATTCAGTACTTC.

The CDR3 DNA is TGTGCCAGCAGCTCAACAGGGATTGGAGATACGCAGTATTTT. Its protein product is CASSSTGIGDTQYF. The V gene is TRBV7-9, the J gene TRBJ2-3; D is possibly TRBD1 (6 bases). Germline V gene data show CDR1 as SEHNR and CDR2 as FQNEAQ (reference sequence). This CDR3 spans 14 amino acids. Trimming removed 4 bases at V and 5 bases at J, with 13 bases between.